This TCR beta chain emerged from a study of human T cells and chemical hapten exposure (dated by TCRdb to the early 2020s). Describing the broader study: For sensitization, 2% DPC in acetone was applied to a 2 cm by 2 cm area of upper inner arm skin. Weekly therapeutic DPC doses were additionally applied to the scalp of patients throughout the roughly 24-week study period. Patch testing was done on the upper back using Finn chambers containing 0.01% DPC, and results were scored after 6 days according to International Contact Dermatitis Research Group standards. The patient cohort, mostly female, included alopecia areata with under or over 50% scalp involvement, alopecia totalis and alopecia universalis. Libraries were combined into a pool for sequencing, and differences in TCR yield between samples came mainly from small differences in library volumes within the pool. Peripheral blood TCR repertoire changes were tracked in vivo in alopecia patients during primary and secondary sensitization to the hapten diphenylcyclopropenone (DPC). Patient blood was sampled pre-sensitization (week 0) and at 2, 6 and about 24 weeks after DPC sensitization. Twenty-nine alopecia patients provided blood for TCR sequencing at one to four time points (pre-sensitization, 2, 6 and 24 weeks).

Libraries were prepared through RACE. The instrument given in TCRdb is NextSeq 500. During library preparation, unique molecular identifiers were attached to individual cDNA molecules so that TCRs could be counted in a quantitative, reproducible way. For every blood RNA sample, sequencing covered both the TCR alpha and TCR beta chains. As for the original processing: Samples had a median of approximately 96,000 TCRs, with a range from 23,224 to 690,600. V, J and CDR3 annotation of the TCR reads was performed with the Decombinator software suite. For the PS versus PT1 abundance plots, all samples were subsampled to the same number of TCRs (28,000). Expanded TCRs were defined as absent before sensitization and observed at least eight times at the 2-week time point. TCRdb trimmed the raw reads at Q25, called clones with MiXCR and kept productive beta chains. Every distinct CDR3 protein forms one entry, paired with its most common genes and DNA. Here the V and J calls rest on TCRdb's processing, not on the authors' analysis. Counted in this sample were around 120,000 distinct CDR3 sequences; roughly 13% of them appeared once. Of the sample, around 0.99% is held by the ten largest clones.

Here is what the overall study found, with its caveats: After repeated subsampling, the strength of the expansion versus patch-test correlation and the threshold at which it became significant changed. Alopecia, a presumed autoimmune disease, was present in all patients, so the immune response of the patients might differ from that of healthy individuals. The number of TCRs above 1 in 1000 frequency did not change with DPC sensitization; there was no evidence of global repertoire structure alterations. Patch test score was positively correlated with the number of PT1 expanded TCRs, with significance at thresholds 8, 16 and 32 but not at 4. Expanded TCRs formed significantly more large CDR3 similarity clusters than pre-sensitization or healthy control sets, consistent with antigen-driven responses.

Comment on this clonotype: What antigen it recognizes has not been identified. No base-level quality is on record; no much larger clone is a single base apart.

CDR1 and CDR2, looked up from the germline V gene (reference sequence), are SGHAT and FQDESV. From cysteine to phenylalanine, the CDR3 is 17 amino acids long. Only the CDR3 part of the read is kept: 51 bases, read in frame from the first base. Germline trimming amounts to 3 bases on V and 1 base on J, with 8 as the count of junction bases outside the gene matches. This sample's time point label indicates: patch test 1, 2 weeks after DPC sensitization. Taken with the paper, the label for treatment or condition translates to: therapeutic diphenylcyclopropenone sensitization with weekly scalp DPC. At every patch-test visit, the blood draw took place before the patch test was put on. To be eligible, patients had to be aged 18 to 70, diagnosed with alopecia and judged suitable for DPC therapy, while pregnant patients were excluded. Unfractionated whole blood was collected in Tempus Blood RNA tubes, and total RNA was extracted from that blood.

The chain uses TRBV11-1 and TRBJ2-7; 11 middle bases align to TRBD2. Sequenced material: whole blood, taken in connection with sensitization to the hapten diphenylcyclopropenone (DPC). This sequence was found in a young man with alopecia areata. Some clones in this sample may be carry-over from other donors' samples. The DNA is as follows: TGTGCCAGCAGCTTCACTAGCGGGGGCGGCTGGTCCTACGAGCAGTACTTC. Its protein reads: CASSFTSGGGWSYEQYF.